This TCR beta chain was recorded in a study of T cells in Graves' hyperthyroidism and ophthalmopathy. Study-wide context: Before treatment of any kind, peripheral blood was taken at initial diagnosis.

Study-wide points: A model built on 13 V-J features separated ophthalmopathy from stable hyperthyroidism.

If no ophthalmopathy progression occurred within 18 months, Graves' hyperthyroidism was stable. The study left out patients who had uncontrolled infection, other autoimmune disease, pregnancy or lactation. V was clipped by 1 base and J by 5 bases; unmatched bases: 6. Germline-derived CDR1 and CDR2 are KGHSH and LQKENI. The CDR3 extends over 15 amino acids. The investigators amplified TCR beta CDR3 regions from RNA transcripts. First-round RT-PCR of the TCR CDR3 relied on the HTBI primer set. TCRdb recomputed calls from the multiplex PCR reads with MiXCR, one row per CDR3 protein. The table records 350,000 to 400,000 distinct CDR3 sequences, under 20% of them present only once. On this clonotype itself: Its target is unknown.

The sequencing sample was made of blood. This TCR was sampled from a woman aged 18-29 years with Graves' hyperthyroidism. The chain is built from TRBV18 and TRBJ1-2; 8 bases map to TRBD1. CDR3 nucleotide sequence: TGTGCCAGCTCACCACTTGGACAGGGACAATATGGCTACACCTTC. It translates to CASSPLGQGQYGYTF.